The entry below gives a single TCR beta chain sequence along with its context. Antigen: not known. The CDR3 extends over 18 amino acids. Losses at the gene ends were 0 bases for V and 1 base for J; bases not matched to a gene: 11. Germline V gene sequence: CDR1 SGHRS, CDR2 YFSETQ. This entry comes from a study of lymphopenia after photon versus proton radiotherapy. Study results and limitations: Post-nadir diversity loss with photons came from oligoclonal expansion, particularly CD8+ Temra cells. A bigger post-nadir fall in TCR diversity correlated inversely with survival time in deceased patients.

Profiling relied on immunoSEQ multiplex PCR, and the TCRdb table lists in-frame clones only, not all of them. The table has roughly 36,000 clones, about 90% seen once. Source: peripheral blood, taken from a patient treated with photon-based radiotherapy. This TCR derives from a woman between 50 and 59 years old with pancreatic cancer. The V and J genes are TRBV5-1 and TRBJ2-3; 7 nucleotides line up with TRBD2. The CDR3 loop is CASSLALGGSTGTDTQYF. In nucleotides, the CDR3 is TGCGCCAGCAGCTTGGCCCTGGGCGGGAGTACAGGCACAGATACGCAGTATTTT.